These 20 T cell receptor beta chains came from one sample sequenced in a study of T cells expressing NK-cell markers. TCRdb re-called the 5' RACE reads; every CDR3 protein appears as one record, without DNA. The ten most abundant clones cover approximately 1.5% of a sample with around 470,000 distinct CDR3 sequences. Material: blood T cells: a sorted CD56 or NKG2C T cell subset, CD4+ or CD8+ T cells, or bulk PBMC T cells (not recorded which). The receptors here all came from a woman between 45 and 60 years old in good health.

CDR3: CASSTQGEVAEAFF. The chain employs TRBV12-3 or TRBV12-4 and TRBJ1-1; TCRdb lists TRBD1, though no DNA is available to test this call. The CDR3 length is 14 residues.

The chain carries TRBV7-9 and TRBJ2-1; the D call from TCRdb, TRBD2, cannot be confirmed without DNA. This CDR3 has 18 residues. Germline CDR1 is SEHNR and CDR2 is FQNEAQ (reference sequence). The CDR3 reads CASSRALLLAGARDEQFF.

The CDR3 region is CASSLGGRKELFF. The rearrangement joins TRBV11-2 to TRBJ2-2; TCRdb returns TRBD2, unconfirmable since there is no DNA. The CDR3 totals 13 residues. Per the germline V gene, CDR1 is SGHAT and CDR2 is FQNNGV.

This chain uses TRBV12-3 or TRBV12-4 with TRBJ2-5. This CDR3 contains 16 residues. This CDR3 reads CASSLASQGYYVTQYF.

CDR3 loop: CASTRPRRGTDTQYF. This rearrangement joins TRBV6-1 to TRBJ2-3. The CDR3 extends over 15 amino acids. Germline V gene sequence: CDR1 MNHNS, CDR2 SASEGT.

This chain uses TRBV24-1 with TRBJ1-1; TCRdb's D call of TRBD1 is untestable without DNA. The V gene's germline CDR1 is KGHDR and CDR2 SFDVKD. The CDR3 spans 13 residues. The CDR3 protein is CATSARGGSEAFF.

The chain couples TRBV7-6 to TRBJ2-2; no DNA is available, so the TRBD1 call from TCRdb remains unchecked. This CDR3 region has 14 residues. Germline V gene data show CDR1 as SGHVS and CDR2 as FNYEAQ. CDR3 amino acids: CASSPDRGAGELFF.

The J gene is TRBJ2-7, the V gene TRBV7-9; TCRdb proposes TRBD2, but this gene call is untestable without DNA. CDR3 length: 15 amino acids. Germline CDR1 SEHNR, CDR2 FQNEAQ (reference sequence). CDR3 sequence: CASSPWGGKPYEQYF.

This chain links TRBV18 with TRBJ1-2; TCRdb designates TRBD1, a call that cannot be tested without DNA. CDR3 length: 14 residues. The germline V gene encodes CDR1 KGHSH and CDR2 LQKENI. CDR3: CASSPATGEYGYTF.

V is TRBV7-2 and J is TRBJ2-5; TCRdb outputs TRBD2, but without DNA this stays unchecked. Germline loops: CDR1 SGHTA, CDR2 FQGNSA. The CDR3 spans 18 residues. The CDR3 region is CASSLGVSTRAGIETQYF.

The chain couples TRBV5-1 to TRBJ2-2; no DNA is available, so the TRBD2 call from TCRdb remains unchecked. The germline CDR1 and CDR2 sequences are SGHRS and YFSETQ. This CDR3 has 13 amino acids. CDR3 sequence: CASSHPGGGELFF.

The rearrangement uses TRBV5-1 and TRBJ2-7; TCRdb picks TRBD1, but there is no DNA to check that call. CDR1 and CDR2 from the germline V gene are SGHRS and YFSETQ. The CDR3 extends over 15 amino acids. CDR3 loop: CASSLDRPGPYEQYF.

The gene calls are TRBV28 and TRBJ2-2. In germline, CDR1 is MDHEN, CDR2 SYDVKM. This CDR3 region has 16 residues. CDR3 amino acids: CASSSLRTGTPRELFF.

This chain uses TRBV3-1 with TRBJ1-2. Germline assignment: CDR1 LGHDT and CDR2 YNNKEL (reference sequence). The CDR3 has 15 residues. CDR3 in amino acids: CASSQGSRTSGGYTF.

The genes are TRBV30 and TRBJ2-1; TCRdb gives TRBD2 as the D gene, but with no DNA this cannot be confirmed. CDR3 length: 20 amino acids. Germline CDR1 and CDR2: GTSNPN and SVGIG (reference sequence). The CDR3 loop is CAWSSSWGSGRSGTYNEQFF. The entire variable domain, with the rest obtained from reference TRBV30 and TRBJ2-1, is as follows: SQTIHQWPATLVQPVGSPLSLECTVEGTSNPNLYWYRQAAGRGLQLLFYSVGIGQISSEVPQNLSASRPQDRQFILSSKKLLLSDSGFYLCAWSSSWGSGRSGTYNEQFFGPGTRLTVL.

The V gene is TRBV15, the J gene TRBJ1-6. There are 14 residues in the CDR3. Germline V gene lookup returns CDR1 LNHNV and CDR2 YYDKDF (reference sequence). The CDR3 sequence is CATSRGLNNSPLHF. Looking up the rest from reference TRBV15 and TRBJ1-6 gives the full variable domain: DAMVIQNPRYQVTQFGKPVTLSCSQTLNHNVMYWYQQKSSQAPKLLFHYYDKDFNNEADTPDNFQSRRPNTSFCFLDIRSPGLGDTAMYLCATSRGLNNSPLHFGNGTRLTVT.

Here the CDR3 reads CASSLGIMNTEAFF. V and J are TRBV5-1 and TRBJ1-1. The CDR3 has 14 amino acids. Germline V gene data show CDR1 as SGHRS and CDR2 as YFSETQ.

The chain has TRBV7-6 and TRBJ2-1. Looked up from germline, CDR1 is SGHVS and CDR2 is FNYEAQ. The CDR3 contains 14 residues. This chain's CDR3 is CASSSPPNYNEQFF.

The J gene is TRBJ2-7, the V gene TRBV29-1; TCRdb gives TRBD2 as the D gene, but with no DNA this cannot be confirmed. CDR3 length: 14 residues. Germline V gene lookup returns CDR1 SQVTM and CDR2 ANQGSEA. CDR3 sequence: CSVASGLGGGEQYF.

The V and J genes are TRBV18 and TRBJ2-1; TCRdb gives TRBD1 as the D gene, but with no DNA this cannot be confirmed. This CDR3 comprises 14 residues. Germline V gene sequence: CDR1 KGHSH, CDR2 LQKENI. CDR3 region: CASSRTGLDDEQFF.